A single sample gave rise to the 19 T cell receptor beta chains below, sequenced in a study of blood T cell repertoires in COVID-19 (dated by TCRdb to 2018 to 2021). Library construction relied on the immunoSEQ multiplex PCR assay. TCRdb provides this immuneACCESS table in a form limited to in-frame rearrangements. Some clones are lacking; in checked studies, under half of them reflect an unresolved V gene, and why the rest are absent is not known. The sample table shows about 670,000 clones, and 75% to 90% are seen once. The leading ten clones occupy around 0.3% of the sample. Specimen: peripheral blood. These receptors all stem from a woman between 18 and 30 years old with acute or convalescent COVID-19.

The rearrangement joins TRBV6-5 to TRBJ1-1; D not certain. CDR1 MNHEY and CDR2 SVGAGI come from the germline V gene. With 0 bases removed from V and 3 bases from J, the gap between germline ends came to 11 bases. This CDR3 spans 15 amino acids. CDR3 region: CASSYSIILYTEAFF. The CDR3 DNA reads TGTGCCAGCAGTTACTCGATAATTCTATACACTGAAGCTTTCTTT.

V and J are TRBV5-1 and TRBJ1-6; D is unresolved. The CDR3 has 16 amino acids. Trimming pared 0 bases from V and 8 bases from J, leaving 15 bases between. CDR1 and CDR2 (germline): SGHRS, YFSETQ. The CDR3 spells CASSLEPARGHSPLHF. The DNA of the CDR3 is TGCGCCAGCAGCTTGGAGCCGGCCAGAGGGCATTCACCCCTCCACTTT.

This clone appeared once. V and J are TRBV2 and TRBJ2-1; D remains unclear. Germline V gene data show CDR1 as SNHLY and CDR2 as FYNNEI. The CDR3 sequence is 12 residues long. V dropped 2 bases and J dropped 7 bases, with 6 bases sitting between them. The CDR3 reads CASSEIRNEQFF. The DNA of the CDR3 is TGTGCCAGCAGTGAAATTAGAAATGAGCAGTTCTTC.

The chain's CDR3 is CASSKGQGSPETDTQYF. The CDR3 bases are TGTGCTAGTTCAAAAGGACAGGGGAGCCCAGAGACAGATACGCAGTATTTT. The chain is built from TRBV12-5 and TRBJ2-3, with 9 nucleotides matching TRBD1. In germline, CDR1 is LGHNT, CDR2 FRNRAP. This CDR3 is 17 amino acids long. J gave up 3 bases and V 8 bases, and 15 bases lay outside the gene matches.

A single count supports this clone. The chain employs TRBV11-3 and TRBJ2-1, with D uncertain. V gave up 3 bases and J gave up 6 bases, with 9 bases separating them. Germline loops: CDR1 SGHNT, CDR2 YENEEA. There are 13 residues in the CDR3. The CDR3 reads CASSLRFGNEQFF. CDR3 DNA sequence: TGTGCCAGCAGCTTGAGGTTCGGCAATGAGCAGTTCTTC.

The chain combines TRBV10-1 with TRBJ2-3, with 14 nucleotides matching TRBD2. After removal of 6 bases from V and 3 bases from J, the junction contained 5 bases not matched to a gene. The germline gives CDR1 WNHNN, CDR2 SYGVQD (reference sequence). This CDR3 spans 16 amino acids. The CDR3 DNA is TGCGCCAGCAGAGGACTAGCGGGGGGTCCGACAGATACGCAGTATTTT. It is translated as CASRGLAGGPTDTQYF.

J is TRBJ1-1 and V is TRBV10-3, with 8 bases identical to TRBD1. The CDR3 has 14 amino acids. The germline V gene encodes CDR1 ENHRY and CDR2 SYGVKD. The V segment lost 11 bases and the J segment 4 bases; nucleotides outside the gene matches: 12. The CDR3 spells CASKEGQDVTEAFF. The CDR3 DNA reads as TGTGCCTCCAAAGAGGGACAGGACGTCACTGAAGCTTTCTTT.

This sequence joins TRBV28 and TRBJ1-5; a weak D match, TRBD1 (5 bases). Germline CDR1 and CDR2: MDHEN and SYDVKM. V was cut by 7 bases and J by 4 bases, with 17 bases left in between. CDR3 length: 15 amino acids. CDR3 sequence (DNA): TGTGCCAGCACCGCCTTCAGGGACTTAAATCAGCCCCAGCATTTT. It is translated as CASTAFRDLNQPQHF.

This clone came up a few times. Other DNA sequences in this specimen translate into the identical CDR3. The chain is built from TRBV6-2 or TRBV6-3 and TRBJ2-6; D may be TRBD1 (5 bases). The V and J ends lost 3 bases and 1 base respectively, with 7 bases between them. This CDR3 comprises 15 residues. Germline CDR1 MNHEY, CDR2 SVGEGT. The CDR3 nucleotides read TGTGCCAGCAGTTATCAGGGTTCTGGGGCCAACGTCCTGACTTTC. This encodes CASSYQGSGANVLTF.

The gene calls are TRBV7-9 and TRBJ2-5; weak D call: TRBD2 (5 bases). Germline-derived CDR1 and CDR2 are SEHNR and FQNEAQ (reference sequence). CDR3 length equals 15 residues. With 5 bases removed from V and 5 bases from J, the gap between germline ends came to 18 bases. CDR3 in DNA: TGTGCCAGCAGCCCAAGCTGGTCTCAGCGGGAGACCCAGTACTTC. This gives the protein CASSPSWSQRETQYF. The full variable domain, completed using reference TRBV7-9 and TRBJ2-5, is DTGVSQNPRHKITKRGQNVTFRCDPISEHNRLYWYRQTLGQGPEFLTYFQNEAQLEKSRLLSDRFSAERPKGSFSTLEIQRTEQGDSAMYLCASSPSWSQRETQYFGPGTRLLVL.

The genes are TRBV7-9 and TRBJ1-3; no firm D call. The V and J ends lost 7 bases and 0 bases respectively, with 7 bases between them. The CDR3 runs to 13 residues. Looked up from germline, CDR1 is SEHNR and CDR2 is FQNEAQ (reference sequence). The CDR3 DNA reads as TGTGCCAGCAAGCGCGGCTCTGGAAACACCATATATTTT. Its protein product is CASKRGSGNTIYF.

The rearrangement uses TRBV5-6 and TRBJ2-7; 9 bases match TRBD1. The CDR3 has 13 residues. J gave up 6 bases and V 4 bases, and 5 bases lay outside the gene matches. Per the germline V gene, CDR1 is SGHDT and CDR2 is YYEEEE. The CDR3 DNA reads TGTGCCAGCAGCGCCGGACAGGGGTTCGAGCAGTACTTC. Translating it yields CASSAGQGFEQYF.

This clone was observed once. V and J are TRBV6-5 and TRBJ2-7; a weak D match, TRBD1 (5 bases). Germline lookup yields CDR1 MNHEY and CDR2 SVGAGI. The CDR3 is 14 residues long. Between the trimmed V and J ends, which lost 5 bases and 2 bases, there was a span of 13 bases. CDR3 sequence: CASSLSQVTYEQYF. For the CDR3, the DNA is TGTGCCAGCAGTCTATCACAGGTAACCTACGAGCAGTACTTC.

The chain links TRBV5-1 to TRBJ2-7; 9 bases are shared with TRBD1. Germline trimming cut 0 bases from V and 2 bases from J; bases unmatched to any gene: 3. The germline CDR1 and CDR2 sequences are SGHRS and YFSETQ. This CDR3 region has 15 residues. CDR3 sequence reads: CASSLVGTGTYEQYF. CDR3 coding DNA: TGCGCCAGCAGCTTGGTTGGGACAGGGACCTACGAGCAGTACTTC.

This clone was seen once. This chain connects TRBV15 to TRBJ1-5, with TRBD1 matching 9 bases. Looked up from germline, CDR1 is LNHNV and CDR2 is YYDKDF (reference sequence). This CDR3 has 15 amino acids. The ends lost 5 bases at V and 5 bases at J; junction bases unmatched: 7. The chain's CDR3 is CATSGGQGKYQPQHF. CDR3 sequence (DNA): TGTGCCACCAGCGGCGGACAGGGGAAGTATCAGCCCCAGCATTTT. The whole variable domain, remainder taken from reference TRBV15 and TRBJ1-5, is DAMVIQNPRYQVTQFGKPVTLSCSQTLNHNVMYWYQQKSSQAPKLLFHYYDKDFNNEADTPDNFQSRRPNTSFCFLDIRSPGLGDTAMYLCATSGGQGKYQPQHFGDGTRLSIL.

The rearrangement uses TRBV19 and TRBJ2-7; 9 nucleotides match TRBD2. Trimming at V came to 3 bases and at J to 7 bases, leaving 13 bases not matched to a gene. CDR1 and CDR2 from the germline V gene are LNHDA and SQIVND (reference sequence). The CDR3 contains 16 residues. Here the CDR3 reads CASSIRGSGGSGEQYF. The CDR3 DNA sequence: TGTGCCAGTAGTATTAGGGGTAGCGGGGGTTCCGGTGAGCAGTACTTC.

The chain combines TRBV9 with TRBJ1-2, with 9 nucleotides matching TRBD1. The CDR3 totals 14 residues. Trimming cost V 2 bases and J 5 bases; bases outside gene matches: 4. Germline V gene data show CDR1 as SGDLS and CDR2 as YYNGEE. The CDR3 spells CASSVGTGIYGYTF. CDR3 nucleotides: TGTGCCAGCAGCGTGGGGACAGGGATATATGGCTACACCTTC. The full variable domain, completed using reference TRBV9 and TRBJ1-2, is DSGVTQTPKHLITATGQRVTLRCSPRSGDLSVYWYQQSLDQGLQFLIQYYNGEERAKGNILERFSAQQFPDLHSELNLSSLELGDSALYFCASSVGTGIYGYTFGSGTRLTVV.

This sequence joins TRBV28 and TRBJ2-3; maybe TRBD1 (6 bases). This CDR3 region has 16 residues. Germline V gene lookup returns CDR1 MDHEN and CDR2 SYDVKM. The V end was cut by 7 bases, the J end by 0 bases, with 17 bases between. In DNA, the CDR3 is TGTGCCAGCATTATTGGGGGCCCAATAAGCACAGATACGCAGTATTTT. This encodes CASIIGGPISTDTQYF.

The J gene is TRBJ2-2, the V gene TRBV18, with D possibly TRBD2 on 6 matching bases. Germline V gene data show CDR1 as KGHSH and CDR2 as LQKENI. The CDR3 is 15 amino acids. The V and J ends lost 2 bases and 6 bases respectively, with 13 bases between them. The CDR3 DNA is TGTGCCAGCTCACCAACGACTAGGCTTCCCGGGGAGCTGTTTTTT. Protein product: CASSPTTRLPGELFF. The full variable domain, in which reference TRBV18 and TRBJ2-2 provide the parts outside the CDR3, is NAGVMQNPRHLVRRRGQEARLRCSPMKGHSHVYWYRQLPEEGLKFMVYLQKENIIDESGMPKERFSAEFPKEGPSILRIQQVVRGDSAAYFCASSPTTRLPGELFFGEGSRLTVL.